A single sample is the source of the 22 T cell receptor beta chains below, sequenced in a study of shared clonotypes between healthy human individuals (dated by TCRdb to the early 2020s). Libraries were prepared through the immunoSEQ multiplex PCR assay. The table was pulled from immuneACCESS by TCRdb, which kept in-frame rearrangements only. Such tables lose some clones; where checked, under half of the loss comes from unresolved V genes, and the rest has no known cause. The sample yields over a million clones; roughly 97% were counted once. Of the sample, over 1% is held by the ten largest clones. The sequencing input was naive CD4+ T cells sorted from blood. The meaning of the sample's cell subset or site label: CD45RA+ positively selected. Receptor source: a man aged 25-40 years in good health.

This sequence joins TRBV5-5 and TRBJ2-7; no clear D gene. The germline V gene encodes CDR1 SGHKS and CDR2 YYEKEE (reference sequence). V gave up 6 bases and J gave up 0 bases, with 28 bases separating them. The CDR3 length is 19 residues. Here the CDR3 DNA reads TGTGCCAGCACCTCAAACCCAAACATAGGGCGTCCCAGCTCCTACGAGCAGTACTTC. Translated, it gives CASTSNPNIGRPSSYEQYF.

This chain connects TRBV28 to TRBJ2-3, with a weak D call TRBD1 (6 bases). The CDR3 contains 12 residues. Per the germline V gene, CDR1 is MDHEN and CDR2 is SYDVKM. V was trimmed by 6 bases and J by 4 bases, leaving 8 bases between them. CDR3 nucleotides: TGTGCCAGCAGGACAGGCCCAGATACGCAGTATTTT. Amino acids: CASRTGPDTQYF. The variable domain in full, with the rest retrieved from reference TRBV28 and TRBJ2-3, is DVKVTQSSRYLVKRTGEKVFLECVQDMDHENMFWYRQDPGLGLRLIYFSYDVKMKEKGDIPEGYSVSREKKERFSLILESASTNQTSMYLCASRTGPDTQYFGPGTRLTVL.

The rearrangement links TRBV27 to TRBJ1-2; the match to TRBD1 covers 9 bases. V trimming: 7 bases; J trimming: 2 bases; junction bases outside the gene matches: 5. The CDR3 is made up of 14 amino acids. From germline, CDR1 is MNHEY and CDR2 SMNVEV (reference sequence). CDR3 region: CASKAGQGNYGYTF. DNA for the CDR3: TGTGCCAGCAAAGCGGGACAGGGCAACTATGGCTACACCTTC.

The rearrangement links TRBV2 to TRBJ1-3; TRBD1 agrees at 8 bases. Trimming took 5 bases from V and 0 from J; bases not matched to a gene: 6. The V gene's germline CDR1 is SNHLY and CDR2 FYNNEI. This CDR3 region has 16 residues. In DNA form, the CDR3 reads TGTGCCAGCAGTCGGGACAGGACAAACTCTGGAAACACCATATATTTT. Amino acid sequence: CASSRDRTNSGNTIYF.

V is TRBV5-6 and J is TRBJ2-4, with D unresolved. Germline assignment: CDR1 SGHDT and CDR2 YYEEEE. The CDR3 has 16 amino acids. The V gene lost 1 base and the J gene lost 1 base, with 12 bases spanning the gap. The CDR3 sequence is CASSLRILGAKNIQYF. CDR3 DNA sequence: TGTGCCAGCAGCTTGAGGATCCTTGGGGCCAAAAACATTCAGTACTTC.

The chain joins TRBV5-3 to TRBJ2-3; D perhaps matches TRBD2 (6 bases). TRBV5-3 is an ORF for which the function is uncertain. This CDR3 is 17 amino acids long. The ends were cut back, 4 bases at V and 2 bases at J, with 20 bases in the middle. The CDR3 is CARSRGGRRGDTDTQYF. CDR3 nucleotide sequence: TGTGCCAGAAGCCGAGGAGGGAGGAGGGGTGACACAGATACGCAGTATTTT.

The CDR3 protein is CASRLQGTYGYTF. In DNA, the CDR3 is TGCGCCAGCAGATTACAGGGTACCTATGGCTACACCTTC. V gene TRBV5-1 combines with J gene TRBJ1-2, with a tentative D call TRBD1 (6 bases). This CDR3 spans 13 amino acids. V was clipped by 5 bases and J by 4 bases, with 12 bases between them. Per germline, CDR1 SGHRS and CDR2 YFSETQ.

This clone occurred once. The chain has TRBV7-9 and TRBJ2-7, with 10 bases fitting TRBD2. CDR1 and CDR2 from the germline V gene are SEHNR and FQNEAQ (reference sequence). CDR3 length: 14 residues. J gave up 7 bases and V 3 bases, and 6 bases lay outside the gene matches. CDR3 bases: TGTGCCAGCAGCTTGCTAGCGGGAGTATATGAGCAGTACTTC. This encodes CASSLLAGVYEQYF.

V gene TRBV5-1 combines with J gene TRBJ2-4; 13 bases agree with TRBD2. The CDR3 totals 16 residues. The ends lost 4 bases at V and 7 bases at J; junction bases unmatched: 8. The germline V gene encodes CDR1 SGHRS and CDR2 YFSETQ. DNA for the CDR3: TGCGCCAGCAGCCCCGGGACTAGCGGGAATAGTAACATTCAGTACTTC. This gives the protein CASSPGTSGNSNIQYF.

This clone has a single count. The CDR3 DNA is TGTGCCAGCAGCTCCTGGAAGGGGGTAAGTATCGACGAGCAGTACTTC. Its protein is CASSSWKGVSIDEQYF. The rearrangement links TRBV7-9 to TRBJ2-7, with D possibly matching TRBD1 (6 bases). The germline CDR1 and CDR2 sequences are SEHNR and FQNEAQ (reference sequence). Trimming took off 4 bases at V and 5 bases at J, with 21 bases between the two ends. This CDR3 has 16 amino acids. Full variable domain (remainder filled in from reference TRBV7-9 and TRBJ2-7): DTGVSQNPRHKITKRGQNVTFRCDPISEHNRLYWYRQTLGQGPEFLTYFQNEAQLEKSRLLSDRFSAERPKGSFSTLEIQRTEQGDSAMYLCASSSWKGVSIDEQYFGPGTRLTVT.

The chain is built from TRBV9 and TRBJ2-1, with D hard to call. This CDR3 is 15 amino acids long. CDR1 is SGDLS, CDR2 YYNGEE, per germline. The germline V and J ends were trimmed by 4 bases and 0 bases, with 11 bases remaining between them. Written as DNA, the CDR3 is TGTGCCAGCAGCCCGGCGCCGAGCTCCTACAATGAGCAGTTCTTC. Protein product: CASSPAPSSYNEQFF.

The chain joins TRBV5-4 to TRBJ2-3; the D is unclear. The CDR3 runs to 15 residues. The V end lost 1 base, the J end lost 5 bases, and 14 bases lay between the germline ends. Per germline, CDR1 SGHNT and CDR2 YYREEE (reference sequence). This CDR3 reads CASSLYTGYGDTQYF. CDR3 in DNA: TGTGCCAGCAGCTTGTATACGGGCTATGGAGATACGCAGTATTTT. The full variable domain, completed using reference TRBV5-4 and TRBJ2-3, is ETGVTQSPTHLIKTRGQQVTLRCSSQSGHNTVSWYQQALGQGPQFIFQYYREEENGRGNFPPRFSGLQFPNYSSELNVNALELDDSALYLCASSLYTGYGDTQYFGPGTRLTVL.

The rearrangement joins TRBV14 to TRBJ2-7; TRBD2 aligns across 7 bases. Germline assignment: CDR1 SGHDN and CDR2 FVKESK. This CDR3 has 12 amino acids. The V gene end was trimmed by 7 bases and the J gene end by 6 bases; junction bases not matched to a gene: 6. CDR3: CASKGLSGEQYF. The CDR3 DNA sequence: TGTGCCAGCAAGGGACTATCGGGCGAGCAGTACTTC. The full variable domain, its missing parts supplied by reference TRBV14 and TRBJ2-7, is EAGVTQFPSHSVIEKGQTVTLRCDPISGHDNLYWYRRVMGKEIKFLLHFVKESKQDESGMPNNRFLAERTGGTYSTLKVQPAELEDSGVYFCASKGLSGEQYFGPGTRLTVT.

The J gene is TRBJ2-1, the V gene TRBV6-6; TRBD1 aligns across 10 bases. CDR3 size: 15 residues. Germline values: CDR1 MNHNY, CDR2 SVGAGI (reference sequence). The V segment lost 6 bases and the J segment 8 bases; nucleotides outside the gene matches: 10. The CDR3 is CASSLGQGTSDEQFF. In nucleotides, the CDR3 is TGTGCCAGCAGCTTGGGACAGGGGACGAGCGATGAGCAGTTCTTC.

The rearrangement links TRBV5-1 to TRBJ1-1; possible D gene TRBD1, 6 bases. The CDR3 runs 15 residues. Trimming pared 1 base from V and 1 base from J, leaving 11 bases between. Per germline, CDR1 SGHRS and CDR2 YFSETQ. The CDR3 loop reads CASSLLQGKNTEAFF. As DNA, the CDR3 is TGCGCCAGCAGCTTGTTGCAGGGGAAGAACACTGAAGCTTTCTTT.

The chain couples TRBV27 to TRBJ2-1, with 12 nucleotides matching TRBD2. Germline trimming cut 7 bases from V and 6 bases from J; bases unmatched to any gene: 4. The CDR3 length is 14 residues. CDR1 is MNHEY, CDR2 SMNVEV, per germline (reference sequence). In nucleotides, the CDR3 is TGTGCCAGCACGGGACTAGCGGGCCGCAATGAGCAGTTCTTC. As protein: CASTGLAGRNEQFF.

This sequence joins TRBV11-2 and TRBJ1-2; D is uncertain. The germline gives CDR1 SGHAT, CDR2 FQNNGV. This CDR3 comprises 14 residues. The CDR3 DNA sequence: TGTGCGACGCGGCAGCCTCCTTCCGGCTATGGCTACACCTTC. As protein: CATRQPPSGYGYTF.

Only one count was recorded for this clone. The chain is built from TRBV18 and TRBJ1-5, with 11 bases fitting TRBD1. Unmatched junction bases numbered 4, after V lost 1 base and J lost 5 bases. Germline loops: CDR1 KGHSH, CDR2 LQKENI. The CDR3 extends over 16 amino acids. The CDR3: CASSPLGTGGDQPQHF. Here the CDR3 DNA reads TGTGCCAGCTCACCACTAGGGACAGGGGGAGATCAGCCCCAGCATTTT.

The V gene is TRBV18, the J gene TRBJ1-5; tentative D call: TRBD1 (5 bases). Germline lookup yields CDR1 KGHSH and CDR2 LQKENI. The CDR3 runs 13 residues. V was cut by 6 bases and J by 3 bases, with 9 bases left in between. The CDR3 reads CASSRQNNQPQHF. CDR3 bases: TGTGCCAGCTCCCGACAGAACAATCAGCCCCAGCATTTT.

The gene calls are TRBV14 and TRBJ2-4; 7 positions agree with TRBD2. There are 15 residues in the CDR3. Germline V gives CDR1 SGHDN, CDR2 FVKESK. The ends lost 0 bases at V and 5 bases at J; junction bases unmatched: 4. The CDR3 here is CASSQEAGRENIQYF. CDR3 DNA: TGTGCCAGCAGCCAAGAGGCAGGGAGGGAAAACATTCAGTACTTC.

The CDR3 here is CASSPMGVRETQYF. The CDR3 DNA is TGTGCCAGCAGCCCTATGGGGGTCCGGGAGACCCAGTACTTC. V gene TRBV14 combines with J gene TRBJ2-5; D possibly uses TRBD1 or TRBD2 (5 bases each). The V end lost 4 bases, the J end lost 5 bases, and 14 bases lay between the germline ends. The CDR3 extends over 14 amino acids. Germline V gene lookup returns CDR1 SGHDN and CDR2 FVKESK.

This chain links TRBV5-4 with TRBJ1-1, with TRBD1 matching over 8 bases. Germline V lookup: CDR1 SGHNT, CDR2 YYREEE (reference sequence). The CDR3 runs 12 residues. Germline trimming cut 5 bases from V and 8 bases from J; bases unmatched to any gene: 5. CDR3 coding DNA: TGTGCCAGCAGTATCGACAGGGGCGAAGCTTTCTTT. It encodes CASSIDRGEAFF.